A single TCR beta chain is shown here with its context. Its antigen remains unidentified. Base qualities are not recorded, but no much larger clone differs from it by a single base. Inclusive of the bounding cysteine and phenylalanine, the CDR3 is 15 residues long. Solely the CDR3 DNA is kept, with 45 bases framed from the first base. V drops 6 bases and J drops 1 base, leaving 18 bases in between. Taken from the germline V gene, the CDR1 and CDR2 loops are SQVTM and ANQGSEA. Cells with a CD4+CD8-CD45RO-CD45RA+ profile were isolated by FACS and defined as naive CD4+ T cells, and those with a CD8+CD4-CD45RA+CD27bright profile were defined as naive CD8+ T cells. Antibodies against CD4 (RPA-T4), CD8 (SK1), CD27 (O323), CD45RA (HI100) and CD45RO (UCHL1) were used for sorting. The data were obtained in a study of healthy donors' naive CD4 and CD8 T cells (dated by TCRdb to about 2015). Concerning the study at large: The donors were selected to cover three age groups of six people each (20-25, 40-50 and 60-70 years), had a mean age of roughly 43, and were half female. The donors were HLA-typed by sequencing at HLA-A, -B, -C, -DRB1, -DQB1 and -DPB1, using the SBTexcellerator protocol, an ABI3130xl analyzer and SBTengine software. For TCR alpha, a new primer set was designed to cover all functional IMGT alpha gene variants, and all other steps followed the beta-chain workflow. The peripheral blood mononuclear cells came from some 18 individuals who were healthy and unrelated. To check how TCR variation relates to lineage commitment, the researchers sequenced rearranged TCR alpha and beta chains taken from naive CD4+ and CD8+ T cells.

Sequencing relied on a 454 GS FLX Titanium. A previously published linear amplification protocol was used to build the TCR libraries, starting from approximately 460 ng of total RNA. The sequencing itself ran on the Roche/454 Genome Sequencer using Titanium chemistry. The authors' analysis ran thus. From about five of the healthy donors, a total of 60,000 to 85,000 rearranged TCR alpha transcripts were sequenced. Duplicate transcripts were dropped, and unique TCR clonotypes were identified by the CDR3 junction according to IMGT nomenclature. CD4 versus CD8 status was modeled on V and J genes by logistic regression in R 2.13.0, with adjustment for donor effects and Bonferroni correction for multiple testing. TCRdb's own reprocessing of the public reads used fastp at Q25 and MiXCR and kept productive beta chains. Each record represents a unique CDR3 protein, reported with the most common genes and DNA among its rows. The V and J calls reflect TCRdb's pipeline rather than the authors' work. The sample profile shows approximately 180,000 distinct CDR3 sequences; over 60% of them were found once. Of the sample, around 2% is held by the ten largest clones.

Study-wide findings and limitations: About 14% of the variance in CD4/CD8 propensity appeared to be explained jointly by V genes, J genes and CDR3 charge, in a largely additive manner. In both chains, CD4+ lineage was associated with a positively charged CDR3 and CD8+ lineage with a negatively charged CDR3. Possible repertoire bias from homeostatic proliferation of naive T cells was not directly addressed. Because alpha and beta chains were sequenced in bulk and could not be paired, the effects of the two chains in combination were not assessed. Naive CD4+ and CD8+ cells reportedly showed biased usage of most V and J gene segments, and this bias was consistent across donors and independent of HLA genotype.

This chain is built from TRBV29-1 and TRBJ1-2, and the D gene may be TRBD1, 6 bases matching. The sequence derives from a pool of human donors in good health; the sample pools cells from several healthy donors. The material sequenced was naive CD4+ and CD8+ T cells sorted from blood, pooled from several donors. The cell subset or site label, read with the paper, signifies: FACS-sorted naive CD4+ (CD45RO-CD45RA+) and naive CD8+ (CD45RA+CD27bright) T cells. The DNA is TGCAGCGTGATTGGAGGGGGAAAGAGTAACTATGGCTACACCTTC. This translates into CSVIGGGKSNYGYTF. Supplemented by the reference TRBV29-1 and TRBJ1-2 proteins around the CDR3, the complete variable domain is SAVISQKPSRDICQRGTSLTIQCQVDSQVTMMFWYRQQPGQSLTLIATANQGSEATYESGFVIDKFPISRPNLTFSTLTVSNMSPEDSSIYLCSVIGGGKSNYGYTFGSGTRLTVV.